This T cell receptor (beta chain) was recorded in a study of shared clonotypes between healthy human individuals. Replicate PCRs for sorted subsets used approximately 190 ng DNA; this equaled some 30,000 T cell genomes. Clones were sequenced by immunoSEQ multiplex PCR, and TCRdb holds only the in-frame ones, with some missing. Of some 980,000 clones in the sample, 70% to 85% were seen once. Every donor was a Caucasian adult from Nashville, Tennessee. General study findings and limits: Only a few donors were included, so the genetic and exposure-history diversity represented was limited. Against clonotypes common to all four donors, non-shared ones had lower generation probabilities.

To note about this clone: Its antigen is unidentified.

Sample: memory CD4+ T cells sorted from blood. Subset denoted: CD45RA-negative fraction. This TCR came from a man between 18 and 35 years old in good health.

This CDR3 is CAWSRGRVTGELFF. CDR3 DNA sequence: TGTGCCTGGAGTCGGGGGAGGGTTACCGGGGAGCTGTTTTTT. The chain uses TRBV30 and TRBJ2-2; TRBD2 agrees at 7 bases. The ends lost 2 bases at V and 5 bases at J; junction bases unmatched: 5. The germline gives CDR1 GTSNPN, CDR2 SVGIG (reference sequence). The CDR3 totals 14 residues. Looking up the rest from reference TRBV30 and TRBJ2-2 gives the full variable domain: SQTIHQWPATLVQPVGSPLSLECTVEGTSNPNLYWYRQAAGRGLQLLFYSVGIGQISSEVPQNLSASRPQDRQFILSSKKLLLSDSGFYLCAWSRGRVTGELFFGEGSRLTVL.